This T cell receptor (beta chain) was recorded in a study of blood T cell repertoires in COVID-19. At the level of the study: Some COVID-19 samples were acute and others convalescent; all came from the United States, Italy and Spain. The cDNA or gDNA used as material had been derived from T cells, B-cell-depleted T cells, or PBMCs.

The CDR3 runs to 18 residues. CDR1 is SGHDT, CDR2 YYEEEE, per germline. Trimming removed 2 bases at V and 2 bases at J, with 22 bases between. Original processing methods: Researchers report that nucleated cell counts were estimated from reference gene primer amplification. Assay used: immunoSEQ multiplex PCR; TCRdb lists only in-frame clones, some missing. Clone size and V and J calls were adopted from that table, with D and trimming inferred from the DNA. The sample lists a few hundred thousand clones, 75% to 90% seen once, with 5.2% in the top ten. The chain couples TRBV5-6 to TRBJ1-2; possible D gene TRBD1, 5 bases. The sequence was obtained from a woman between 65 and 79 years old with COVID-19, enrolled during active disease. What was sequenced was peripheral blood. The CDR3 bases are TGTGCCAGCAGCTTACTACCCCACGGGGGAAGGGACAACTATGGCTACACCTTC. Translating gives CASSLLPHGGRDNYGYTF. The entire variable domain, with the rest obtained from reference TRBV5-6 and TRBJ1-2, is as follows: DAGVTQSPTHLIKTRGQQVTLRCSPKSGHDTVSWYQQALGQGPQFIFQYYEEEERQRGNFPDRFSGHQFPNYSSELNVNALLLGDSALYLCASSLLPHGGRDNYGYTFGSGTRLTVV.